The present T cell receptor beta chain was sequenced within a study of OX40 agonist ivuxolimab in advanced cancers. Study-level information: Each dose-escalation patient presented with hepatocellular carcinoma, melanoma, renal cell or head and neck cancer. Partial responses occurred in Three dose-escalation patients, one with hepatocellular carcinoma and two with cutaneous melanoma.

This clone has more than one count but fewer than ten. The antigen remains undetermined. TCRdb keeps only in-frame clones here, not all; method: immunoSEQ multiplex PCR. The sample comprises about 67,000 clones, roughly nine tenths of which are singletons, and approximately 0.3% rests with the top ten. CDR3 length: 16 amino acids. Germline trimming cut 8 bases from V and 7 bases from J; bases unmatched to any gene: 11. Germline lookup yields CDR1 LNHDA and CDR2 SQIVND (reference sequence). Findings and limits, study-wide: More expanded clones were found, on average, in CD8+ than in CD4+ T cells. Dose levels from 0.1 to 3.0 mg/kg saw CD4+ and CD8+ blood T cells expand clonally by week 6.

The source is an adult with an advanced solid tumor such as melanoma, head and neck, liver or kidney cancer. The chain has TRBV19 and TRBJ1-6; 10 positions agree with TRBD1. The sample was CD4+ or CD8+ T cells sorted from blood, taken in a trial of the OX40 agonist ivuxolimab. The CDR3 DNA reads as TGTGCCAGTCGTCCCGGGACAGGGGCCGGAAATTCACCCCTCCACTTT. The encoded protein is CASRPGTGAGNSPLHF.